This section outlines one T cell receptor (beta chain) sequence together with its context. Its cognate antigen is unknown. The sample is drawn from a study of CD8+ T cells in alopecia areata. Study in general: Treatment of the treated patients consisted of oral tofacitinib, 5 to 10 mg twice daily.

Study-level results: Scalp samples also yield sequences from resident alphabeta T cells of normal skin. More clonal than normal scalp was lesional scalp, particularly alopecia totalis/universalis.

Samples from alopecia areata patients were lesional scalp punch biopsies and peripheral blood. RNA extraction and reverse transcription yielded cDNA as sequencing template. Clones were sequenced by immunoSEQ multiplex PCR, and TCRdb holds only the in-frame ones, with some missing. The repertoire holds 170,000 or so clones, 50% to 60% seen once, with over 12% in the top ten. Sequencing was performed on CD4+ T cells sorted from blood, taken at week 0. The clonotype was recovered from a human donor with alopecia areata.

CDR3 DNA: TGTGCCAGCAGCTTCCACGACAGGGACTATGGCTACACCTTC. This gives the protein CASSFHDRDYGYTF. This rearrangement joins TRBV5-6 to TRBJ1-2; TRBD1 agrees at 7 bases. Germline V gives CDR1 SGHDT, CDR2 YYEEEE. The CDR3 is made up of 14 amino acids. J was trimmed by 3 bases and V by 2 bases; bases with no gene match: 4.